The rows below give T cell receptor beta chains drawn from one sample of a study of blood T cell repertoires in COVID-19. Assay used: immunoSEQ multiplex PCR; TCRdb lists only in-frame clones, some missing. In the table there are 340,000 or so clones, around 85% of which are singletons. The specimen sequenced was PBMCs or T cells enriched from blood (not recorded which). The receptors here all came from a woman between 40 and 55 years old with acute COVID-19. Both conserved end residues are part of each CDR3. Each record gives: clone size, J gene, D gene, V gene, CDR3 protein, CDR3 DNA. D genes are given only for firm matches. The size field is filled for only some rows; it gives once, few, many or a size class.

>-|TRBJ2-5|TRBD1|TRBV3-1/TRBV3-2
CASSRWGQTNQETQYF
TGTGCCAGCAGCCGATGGGGACAGACGAACCAAGAGACCCAGTACTTC
>-|TRBJ1-1|-|TRBV29-1
CSVAGRVNTEAFF
TGCAGCGTTGCTGGCAGGGTGAACACTGAAGCTTTCTTT
>-|TRBJ2-7|TRBD2|TRBV6-2/TRBV6-3
CASSYSIQREEAEQYF
TGTGCCAGCAGCTATAGTATCCAGCGGGAGGAGGCGGAGCAGTACTTC
>-|TRBJ2-5|TRBD1|TRBV11-2
CASSVTGSLQETQYF
TGTGCCAGCAGTGTGACAGGGAGCCTCCAAGAGACCCAGTACTTC
>few|TRBJ1-5|TRBD1|TRBV19
CASRDRVGLNQPQHF
TGTGCCAGTAGGGACAGGGTCGGCCTTAATCAGCCCCAGCATTTT
>-|TRBJ1-1|TRBD1|TRBV19
CASRYRGDGTEAFF
TGTGCCAGTAGATACAGGGGTGATGGAACTGAAGCTTTCTTT
>few|TRBJ2-2|TRBD2|TRBV7-2
CASSQGLVSGELFF
TGTGCCAGCAGCCAGGGACTAGTCAGCGGGGAGCTGTTTTTT
>few|TRBJ2-3|-|TRBV15
CATETGILTDTQYF
TGTGCCACCGAGACCGGGATCCTCACAGATACGCAGTATTTT
>-|TRBJ1-2|TRBD1|TRBV28
CASSPQTGYGYTF
TGTGCCAGCAGTCCGCAGACAGGGTATGGCTACACCTTC
>-|TRBJ1-2|TRBD1|TRBV7-9
CASSRTGTGAGGGYGYTF
TGTGCCAGCAGCCGGACCGGGACAGGGGCTGGTGGGGGCTATGGCTACACCTTC
>once|TRBJ2-7|-|TRBV6-2/TRBV6-3
CASSYFTGLWEQYF
TGTGCCAGCAGTTATTTCACAGGGCTGTGGGAGCAGTACTTC
>-|TRBJ2-3|TRBD2|TRBV7-9
CASSLVAAGGTDTQYF
TGTGCCAGCAGCTTAGTGGCGGCGGGGGGCACAGATACGCAGTATTTT
>-|TRBJ2-2|TRBD2|TRBV5-1
CASSLLTSGRVTNTGELFF
TGCGCCAGCAGCTTGCTCACTAGCGGGAGAGTAACGAACACCGGGGAGCTGTTTTTT
>-|TRBJ1-5|TRBD1|TRBV6-4
CASTYRGHNQPQHF
TGTGCCAGCACGTACAGGGGGCACAATCAGCCCCAGCATTTT
>-|TRBJ2-1|-|TRBV25-1
CASSEGGPQGREQFF
TGTGCCAGCAGTGAAGGCGGACCCCAGGGGAGAGAGCAGTTCTTC
>-|TRBJ1-2|-|TRBV2
CASSERGREGGYTF
TGTGCCAGCAGTGAAAGGGGCAGGGAAGGGGGCTACACCTTC
>-|TRBJ2-2|TRBD2|TRBV9
CASSVLAGVNTGELFF
TGTGCCAGCAGCGTTCTAGCGGGAGTCAACACCGGGGAGCTGTTTTTT
>-|TRBJ1-2|-|TRBV7-9
CASSFLGPSYGYTF
TGTGCCAGCAGCTTCCTAGGCCCCAGCTATGGCTACACCTTC
>few|TRBJ1-2|-|TRBV10-3
CAIRETEYGYTF
TGTGCCATCAGAGAGACAGAGTATGGCTACACCTTC
>once|TRBJ1-4|-|TRBV27
CASSGGSTATNEKLFF
TGTGCCAGCAGCGGAGGATCTACAGCAACTAATGAAAAACTGTTTTTT
>-|TRBJ2-1|-|TRBV6-5
CASSKYNEQFF
TGTGCCAGCAGCAAATACAATGAGCAGTTCTTC
>-|TRBJ1-4|-|TRBV4-2
CASSQASAQLFF
TGTGCCAGCAGCCAGGCAAGCGCCCAACTGTTTTTT
>-|TRBJ2-3|TRBD1|TRBV5-5
CASHNPGGQDTQYF
TGTGCCAGTCATAACCCAGGGGGACAGGATACGCAGTATTTT
>-|TRBJ1-1|TRBD1|TRBV9
CASSVGGQGTMNTEAFF
TGTGCCAGCAGCGTAGGCGGACAGGGGACGATGAACACTGAAGCTTTCTTT
>-|TRBJ1-4|-|TRBV7-9
CASSLGLTDTNEKLFF
TGTGCCAGCAGCTTAGGTCTGACTGACACTAATGAAAAACTGTTTTTT
>-|TRBJ2-1|-|TRBV9
CASTRRERIDNEQFF
TGTGCCAGCACCCGACGGGAGAGGATCGACAATGAGCAGTTCTTC
>-|TRBJ1-6|TRBD1|TRBV19
CASSPKDRGGSPLHF
TGTGCCAGTAGTCCCAAGGACAGGGGAGGATCACCCCTCCACTTT
>-|TRBJ2-7|-|TRBV6-5
CASSRGTTGSYEQYF
TGTGCCAGCAGTCGTGGGACAACCGGCTCCTACGAGCAGTACTTC
>-|TRBJ2-1|TRBD2|TRBV5-1
CASSATGTSGRPEQFF
TGCGCCAGCAGCGCAACCGGGACTAGCGGGAGACCTGAGCAGTTCTTC
>once|TRBJ1-6|-|TRBV4-3
CASSQQQSYNSPLHF
TGCGCCAGCAGCCAACAACAGTCCTATAATTCACCCCTCCACTTT
>-|TRBJ1-5|TRBD1|TRBV6-2/TRBV6-3
CASSYSSRGLEPQHF
TGTGCCAGCAGTTACTCGAGCAGGGGGTTGGAGCCCCAGCATTTT
>few|TRBJ1-4|-|TRBV25-1
CASREDSEKLFF
TGTGCCAGCAGGGAGGACAGTGAAAAACTGTTTTTT
>-|TRBJ1-2|-|TRBV7-9
CASSLGEPNYGYTF
TGTGCCAGCAGCTTAGGGGAGCCCAACTATGGCTACACCTTC
>-|TRBJ2-5|TRBD2|TRBV11-2
CASSLGRAPLAEGETQYF
TGTGCCAGCAGCTTAGGTCGGGCGCCACTAGCGGAGGGGGAGACCCAGTACTTC
>-|TRBJ2-7|-|TRBV7-3
CASSFGYRATYEQYF
TGTGCCAGCAGCTTTGGGTACAGGGCCACCTACGAGCAGTACTTC
>-|TRBJ1-2|TRBD1|TRBV5-1
CASSLDRGHGYTF
TGCGCCAGCAGCTTAGACAGGGGGCATGGCTACACCTTC
>-|TRBJ1-2|TRBD1|TRBV7-2
CASSRDRANYGYTF
TGTGCCAGCAGCCGGGACAGGGCGAACTATGGCTACACCTTC
>-|TRBJ1-5|-|TRBV28
CATRGGDRSLQPQHF
TGTGCCACCCGAGGAGGAGACAGGAGTTTACAGCCCCAGCATTTT
>-|TRBJ2-1|TRBD2|TRBV28
CASSNPRTSGSNEQFF
TGTGCCAGCAGTAACCCCAGGACTAGCGGGAGTAATGAGCAGTTCTTC
>-|TRBJ2-3|-|TRBV10-3
CAISEYVTSSTDTQYF
TGTGCCATCAGTGAGTACGTAACCAGTTCCACAGATACGCAGTATTTT
>-|TRBJ1-4|-|TRBV5-6
CASSLVGVAKLFF
TGTGCCAGCAGCTTGGTAGGGGTGGCAAAACTGTTTTTT
>-|TRBJ1-6|-|TRBV2
CASSPRDYNSPLHF
TGTGCCAGCAGTCCCAGGGATTATAATTCACCCCTCCACTTT
>-|TRBJ2-2|TRBD2|TRBV7-2
CASSLVGGTGELFF
TGTGCCAGCAGCTTAGTCGGGGGGACCGGGGAGCTGTTTTTT
>-|TRBJ1-5|-|TRBV5-1
CASSLEGGRNQPQHF
TGCGCCAGCAGCCTCGAAGGAGGGAGGAATCAGCCCCAGCATTTT
>-|TRBJ1-4|-|TRBV4-3
CASSQDSPGGTNEKLFF
TGCGCCAGCAGCCAAGATTCCCCGGGGGGGACTAATGAAAAACTGTTTTTT
>few|TRBJ2-1|TRBD2|TRBV29-1
CSVEISGLFFSYNEQFF
TGCAGCGTCGAAATTAGCGGGCTATTTTTCTCCTACAATGAGCAGTTCTTC
>-|TRBJ2-6|TRBD1|TRBV20-1
CSANDRGRAGANVLTF
TGCAGTGCTAATGACAGGGGGCGGGCTGGGGCCAACGTCCTGACTTTC
>-|TRBJ2-7|TRBD2|TRBV7-2
CASSTPRRASGSYEQYF
TGTGCCAGCAGCACCCCCCGCCGGGCTAGCGGGAGTTACGAGCAGTACTTC